The present TCR beta chain was sequenced within a study of sequential checkpoint blockade in melanoma. Trimming removed 3 bases from V and 7 bases from J; junction bases left unmatched: 7. The CDR3 covers 15 residues. The germline CDR1 and CDR2 sequences are LNHDA and SQIVND (reference sequence). As to treatment: randomized to nivolumab then ipilimumab (arm A) or the reverse (arm B). Produced via immunoSEQ multiplex PCR; TCRdb's table is partial and in-frame only. The data show tens of thousands of clones, roughly 89% seen once. The material sequenced was CD8+ T cells sorted from blood (inferred from file names), taken from a patient given nivolumab and ipilimumab in sequence. This receptor was identified in a human donor with melanoma. V and J are TRBV19 and TRBJ2-7; 12 bases are shared with TRBD1. The CDR3 region is CASSIISGQGAEQYF. CDR3 sequence (DNA): TGTGCCAGTAGTATTATATCGGGACAGGGGGCGGAGCAGTACTTC.